This section outlines one T cell receptor beta chain sequence together with its context. This CDR3 is also generated by other DNA sequences in the sample. The data were taken from a study of cytomegalovirus exposure and HLA in healthy donors. A multiplex PCR was run with 60 Vbeta primers and 13 Jbeta primers. Method: immunoSEQ multiplex PCR; TCRdb's copy keeps in-frame clones and lacks some. The profile covers about 130,000 clones, with around 82% appearing a single time and about 10% taken by the ten largest. Trimming removed 0 bases from V and 2 bases from J; junction bases left unmatched: 2. The CDR3 loop spans 14 amino acids. The germline gives CDR1 SGDLS, CDR2 YYNGEE.

The rearrangement links TRBV9 to TRBJ2-7; TRBD2 matches 7 bases. The sequenced material came from PBMCs. This TCR came from a male donor in good health and CMV-seropositive. This chain's CDR3 is CASSVGAGTYEQYF. The CDR3 DNA follows: TGTGCCAGCAGCGTAGGAGCGGGAACCTACGAGCAGTACTTC. Supplemented by reference TRBV9 and TRBJ2-7, the full variable domain reads DSGVTQTPKHLITATGQRVTLRCSPRSGDLSVYWYQQSLDQGLQFLIQYYNGEERAKGNILERFSAQQFPDLHSELNLSSLELGDSALYFCASSVGAGTYEQYFGPGTRLTVT.